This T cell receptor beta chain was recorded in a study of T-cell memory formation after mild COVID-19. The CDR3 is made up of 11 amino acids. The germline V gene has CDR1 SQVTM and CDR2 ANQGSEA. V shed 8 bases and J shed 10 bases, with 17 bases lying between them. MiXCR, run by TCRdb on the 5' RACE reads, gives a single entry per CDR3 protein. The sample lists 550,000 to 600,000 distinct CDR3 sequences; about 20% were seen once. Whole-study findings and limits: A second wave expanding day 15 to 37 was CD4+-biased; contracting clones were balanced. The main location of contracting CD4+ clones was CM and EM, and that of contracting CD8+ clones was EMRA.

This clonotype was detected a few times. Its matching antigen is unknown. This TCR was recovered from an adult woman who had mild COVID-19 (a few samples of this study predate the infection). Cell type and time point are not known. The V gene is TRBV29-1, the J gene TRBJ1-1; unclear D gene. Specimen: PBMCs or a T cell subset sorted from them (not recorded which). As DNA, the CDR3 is TGCAGCACGTCGACGGGCCTCGGAGCTTTCTTT. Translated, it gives CSTSTGLGAFF.